This T cell receptor (beta chain) came from a study of patients and donors after allogeneic stem cell transplantation. The CDR3 spans 17 residues. The germline V gene has CDR1 LGHNA and CDR2 YNFKEQ. V gave up 3 bases and J gave up 4 bases, with 21 bases separating them. TCRdb itself ran the RT-PCR reads through MiXCR, one entry per CDR3 protein. The sample records approximately 220,000 distinct CDR3 sequences, around 41% being singletons. This clonotype was seen more than once but under ten times. This TCR was recovered from a human donor who was either an allogeneic HSCT recipient or a stem cell or donor lymphocyte infusion donor (not recorded which). It is not recorded whose cells these are; they may come from a transplant donor. V gene TRBV4-2 combines with J gene TRBJ2-5, with D perhaps assigned TRBD1 or TRBD2 (6 bases each). Material for sequencing was blood, either unsorted or a sorted T cell fraction (not recorded which). CDR3 nucleotide sequence: TGTGCCAGCAGCCAGGCACCGGCTCAGGAGGGGGGAGAGACCCAGTACTTC. Translation: CASSQAPAQEGGETQYF.